This T cell receptor beta chain was sequenced during a study of cytomegalovirus exposure and HLA in healthy donors. Whole-study results and caveats: Prior analysis indicated that the majority of TCR beta V segments exhibited productivity approximately 87% or approximately 30% of the time.

13 Jbeta primers and 60 Vbeta primers were used for the PCR. Source study methods: In a later analysis, of around 85 million unique beta chains, about 12 million appeared in at least two donors. Only in-frame clones appear in the TCRdb table, and some are missing; sequencing was by immunoSEQ multiplex PCR. The V and J calls and clone size are taken from that table; D and trimming were inferred from the DNA. The table has fewer than 200,000 clones, about four fifths seen once. At the time of sampling, donors were nominally healthy, though unrecorded immune exposures were likely. The CDR3 has 14 amino acids. CDR1 and CDR2 (germline): MNHNS, SASEGT. The V end lost 3 bases, the J end lost 5 bases, and 10 bases lay between the germline ends. This clone appeared a few times. Its antigen remains unidentified.

The sample was PBMCs. This clonotype was obtained from a woman aged 18-29 years in good health and CMV-seronegative. The chain couples TRBV6-1 to TRBJ1-4; tentative D call: TRBD1 (6 bases). The CDR3 loop is CASSDQGYNEKLFF. The CDR3 nucleotides read TGTGCCAGCAGTGACCAGGGGTACAATGAAAAACTGTTTTTT.